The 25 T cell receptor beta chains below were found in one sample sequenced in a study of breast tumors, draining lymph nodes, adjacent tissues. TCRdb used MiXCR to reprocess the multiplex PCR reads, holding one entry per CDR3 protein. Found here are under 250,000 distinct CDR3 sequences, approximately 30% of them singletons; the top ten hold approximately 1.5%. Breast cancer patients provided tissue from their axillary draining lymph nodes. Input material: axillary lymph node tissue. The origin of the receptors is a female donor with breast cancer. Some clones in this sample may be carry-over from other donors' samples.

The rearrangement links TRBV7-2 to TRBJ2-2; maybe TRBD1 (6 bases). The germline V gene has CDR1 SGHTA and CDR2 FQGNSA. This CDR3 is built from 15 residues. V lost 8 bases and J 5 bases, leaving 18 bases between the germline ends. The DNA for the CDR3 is TGTGCCAGCGGCTCAACAGGGATCGTGACCGGGGAGCTGTTTTTT. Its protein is CASGSTGIVTGELFF.

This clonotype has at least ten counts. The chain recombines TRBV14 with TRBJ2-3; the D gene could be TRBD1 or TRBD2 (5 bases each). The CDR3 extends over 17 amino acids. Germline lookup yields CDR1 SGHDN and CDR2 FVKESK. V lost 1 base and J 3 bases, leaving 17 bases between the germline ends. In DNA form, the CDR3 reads TGTGCCAGCAGCCAAGTCGAGGGGAGAGTTAAGACAGATACGCAGTATTTT. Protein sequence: CASSQVEGRVKTDTQYF.

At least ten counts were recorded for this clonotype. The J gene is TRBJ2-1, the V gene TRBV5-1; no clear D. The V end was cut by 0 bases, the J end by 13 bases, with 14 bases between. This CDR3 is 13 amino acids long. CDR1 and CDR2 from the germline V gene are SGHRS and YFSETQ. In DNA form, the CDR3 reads TGCGCCAGCAGCTTGGGCCCCACCCAACTTCAGTTCTTC. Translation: CASSLGPTQLQFF.

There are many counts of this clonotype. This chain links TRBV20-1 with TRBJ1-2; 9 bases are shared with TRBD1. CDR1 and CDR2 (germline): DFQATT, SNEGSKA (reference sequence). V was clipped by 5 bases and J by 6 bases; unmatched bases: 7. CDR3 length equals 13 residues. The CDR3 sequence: CSAWAGTGNGYTF. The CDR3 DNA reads TGCAGTGCTTGGGCCGGGACAGGGAATGGCTACACCTTC.

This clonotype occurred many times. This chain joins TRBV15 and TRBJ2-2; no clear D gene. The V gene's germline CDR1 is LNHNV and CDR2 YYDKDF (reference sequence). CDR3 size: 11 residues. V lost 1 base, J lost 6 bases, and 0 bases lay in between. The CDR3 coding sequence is TGTGCCACCAGCAGAGCCGGGGAGCTGTTTTTT. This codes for CATSRAGELFF.

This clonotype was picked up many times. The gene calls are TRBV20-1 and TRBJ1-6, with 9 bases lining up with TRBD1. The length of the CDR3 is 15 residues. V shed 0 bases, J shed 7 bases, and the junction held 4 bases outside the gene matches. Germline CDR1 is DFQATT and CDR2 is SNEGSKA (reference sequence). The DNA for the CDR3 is TGCAGTGCTAGAGATGGACAGGGGACGAATTCACCCCTCCACTTT. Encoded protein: CSARDGQGTNSPLHF.

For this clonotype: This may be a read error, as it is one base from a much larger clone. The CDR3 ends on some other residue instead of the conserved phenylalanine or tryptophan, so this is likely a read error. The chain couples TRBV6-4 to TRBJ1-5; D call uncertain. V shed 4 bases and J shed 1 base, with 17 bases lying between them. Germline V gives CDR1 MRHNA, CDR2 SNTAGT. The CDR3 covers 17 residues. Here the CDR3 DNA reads TGTGCCAGCAGTGCCCGCATTCCTGACGGAAGCAATCAGCCCCAGCATCTT. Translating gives CASSARIPDGSNQPQHL.

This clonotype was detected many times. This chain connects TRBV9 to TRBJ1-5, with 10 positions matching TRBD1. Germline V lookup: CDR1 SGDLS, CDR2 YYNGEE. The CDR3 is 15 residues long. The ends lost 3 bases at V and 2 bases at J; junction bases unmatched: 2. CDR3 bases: TGTGCCAGCAGCGCAGGGACAGGGGGCAATCAGCCCCAGCATTTT. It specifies CASSAGTGGNQPQHF.

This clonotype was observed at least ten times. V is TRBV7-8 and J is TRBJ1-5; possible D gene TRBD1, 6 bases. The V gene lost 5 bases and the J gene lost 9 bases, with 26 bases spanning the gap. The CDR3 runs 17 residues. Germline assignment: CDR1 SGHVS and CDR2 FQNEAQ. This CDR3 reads CASSQRVGGVLRSPQHF. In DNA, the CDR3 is TGTGCCAGCAGCCAGAGGGTGGGGGGCGTTCTCCGTTCGCCCCAGCATTTT.

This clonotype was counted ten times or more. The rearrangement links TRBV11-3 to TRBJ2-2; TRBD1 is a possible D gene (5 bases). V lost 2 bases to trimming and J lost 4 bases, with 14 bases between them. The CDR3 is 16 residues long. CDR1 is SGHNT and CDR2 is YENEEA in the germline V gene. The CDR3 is CASSLPSVGATGELFF. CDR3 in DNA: TGTGCCAGCAGCTTACCCTCCGTAGGGGCCACCGGGGAGCTGTTTTTT. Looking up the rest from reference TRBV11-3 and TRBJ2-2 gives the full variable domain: EAGVVQSPRYKIIEKKQPVAFWCNPISGHNTLYWYLQNLGQGPELLIRYENEEAVDDSQLPKDRFSAERLKGVDSTLKIQPAELGDSAVYLCASSLPSVGATGELFFGEGSRLTVL.

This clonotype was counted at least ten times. The CDR3 is CSARQGAGNTIYF. CDR3 nucleotides: TGCAGTGCGCGTCAGGGGGCAGGAAACACCATATATTTT. This chain joins TRBV20-1 and TRBJ1-3; 8 bases fit TRBD1. The CDR3 spans 13 residues. The trim removed 6 bases at V and 4 bases at J, leaving 5 bases unmatched. Germline CDR1 and CDR2: DFQATT and SNEGSKA (reference sequence).

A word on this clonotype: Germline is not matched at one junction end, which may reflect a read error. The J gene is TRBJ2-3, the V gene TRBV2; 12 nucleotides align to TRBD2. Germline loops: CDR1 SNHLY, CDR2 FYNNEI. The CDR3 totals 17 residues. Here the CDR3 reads CASSFTTSGGSTGTQYF. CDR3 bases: TGTGCCAGCAGTTTCACGACTAGCGGGGGCAGCACAGGTACGCAGTATTTT.

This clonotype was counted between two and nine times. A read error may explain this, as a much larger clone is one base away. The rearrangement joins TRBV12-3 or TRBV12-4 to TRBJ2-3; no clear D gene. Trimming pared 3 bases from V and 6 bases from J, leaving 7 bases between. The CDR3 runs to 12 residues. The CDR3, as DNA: TGTGCCAGCAGTTTCATATCCGATACGCAGTATTTT. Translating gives CASSFISDTQYF.

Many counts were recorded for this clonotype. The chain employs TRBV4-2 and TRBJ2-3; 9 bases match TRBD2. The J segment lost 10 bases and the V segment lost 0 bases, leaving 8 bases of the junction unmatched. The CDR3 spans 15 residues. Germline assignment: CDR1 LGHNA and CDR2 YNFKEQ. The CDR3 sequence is CASSQDLGGRAAQYF. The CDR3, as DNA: TGTGCCAGCAGCCAAGATCTTGGCGGGAGGGCCGCGCAGTATTTT.

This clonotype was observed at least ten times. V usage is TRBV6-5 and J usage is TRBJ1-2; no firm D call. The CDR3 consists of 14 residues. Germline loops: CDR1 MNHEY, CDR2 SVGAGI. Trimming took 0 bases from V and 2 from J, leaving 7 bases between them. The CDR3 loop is CASSYSTANYGYTF. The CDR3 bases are TGTGCCAGCAGTTACTCCACAGCCAACTATGGCTACACCTTC.

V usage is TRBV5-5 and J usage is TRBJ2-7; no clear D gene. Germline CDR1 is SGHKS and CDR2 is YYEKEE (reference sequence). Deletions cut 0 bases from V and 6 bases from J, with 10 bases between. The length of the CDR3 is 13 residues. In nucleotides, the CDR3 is TGTGCCAGCAGCTTGGGGGCCGCGCGCGAGCAGTACTTC. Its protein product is CASSLGAAREQYF.

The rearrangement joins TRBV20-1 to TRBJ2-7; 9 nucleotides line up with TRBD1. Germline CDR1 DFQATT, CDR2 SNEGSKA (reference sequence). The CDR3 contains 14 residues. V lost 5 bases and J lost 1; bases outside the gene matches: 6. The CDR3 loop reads CSALRTGASYEQYF. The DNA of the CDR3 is TGCAGTGCTCTCCGGACAGGGGCGTCCTACGAGCAGTACTTC.

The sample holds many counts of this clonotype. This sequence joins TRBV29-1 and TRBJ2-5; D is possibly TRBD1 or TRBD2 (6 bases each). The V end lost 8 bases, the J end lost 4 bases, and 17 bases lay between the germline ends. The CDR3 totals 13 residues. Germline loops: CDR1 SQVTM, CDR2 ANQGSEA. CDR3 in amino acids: CSTSKGEAETQYF. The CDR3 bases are TGCAGCACCTCCAAGGGGGAGGCAGAGACCCAGTACTTC. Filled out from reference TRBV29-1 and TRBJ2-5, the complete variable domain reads SAVISQKPSRDICQRGTSLTIQCQVDSQVTMMFWYRQQPGQSLTLIATANQGSEATYESGFVIDKFPISRPNLTFSTLTVSNMSPEDSSIYLCSTSKGEAETQYFGPGTRLLVL.

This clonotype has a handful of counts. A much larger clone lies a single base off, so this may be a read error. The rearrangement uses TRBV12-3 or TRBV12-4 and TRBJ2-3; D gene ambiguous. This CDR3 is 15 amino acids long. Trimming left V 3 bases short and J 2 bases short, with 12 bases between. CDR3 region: CASSFSRVNTDTQYF. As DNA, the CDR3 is TGTGCCAGCAGTTTCTCTAGAGTTAACACAGATACGCAGTATTTT.

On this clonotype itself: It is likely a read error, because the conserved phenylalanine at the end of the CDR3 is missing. The CDR3 loop is CASSSAGGLYNEQFL. The CDR3 nucleotides are TGTGCCAGCAGCAGCGCGGGAGGTTTGTACAATGAGCAGTTCCTC. The chain joins TRBV12-3 or TRBV12-4 to TRBJ2-1; 8 nucleotides line up with TRBD2. The junction had 8 bases not matched to a gene; V was cut back by 6 bases and J by 4 bases. The length of the CDR3 is 15 residues.

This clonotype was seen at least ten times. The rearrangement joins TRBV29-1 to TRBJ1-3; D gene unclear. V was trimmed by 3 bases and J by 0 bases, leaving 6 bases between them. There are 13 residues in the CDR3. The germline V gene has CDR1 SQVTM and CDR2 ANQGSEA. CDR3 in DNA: TGCAGCGTTGACTTGCTCTCTGGAAACACCATATATTTT. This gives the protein CSVDLLSGNTIYF.

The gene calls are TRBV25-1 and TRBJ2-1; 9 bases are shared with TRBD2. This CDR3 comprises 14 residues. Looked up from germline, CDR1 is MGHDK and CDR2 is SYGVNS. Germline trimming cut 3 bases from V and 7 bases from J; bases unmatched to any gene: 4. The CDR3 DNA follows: TGTGCCAGCAGTGATAGCGGGAGTGAAAATGAGCAGTTCTTC. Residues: CASSDSGSENEQFF. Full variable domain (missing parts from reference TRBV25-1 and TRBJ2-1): EADIYQTPRYLVIGTGKKITLECSQTMGHDKMYWYQQDPGMELHLIHYSYGVNSTEKGDLSSESTVSRIRTEHFPLTLESARPSHTSQYLCASSDSGSENEQFFGPGTRLTVL.

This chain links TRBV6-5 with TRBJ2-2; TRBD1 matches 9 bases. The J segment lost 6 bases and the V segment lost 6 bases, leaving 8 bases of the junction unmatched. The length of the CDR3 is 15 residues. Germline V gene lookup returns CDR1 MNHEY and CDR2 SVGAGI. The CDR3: CASRPGQGPSGELFF. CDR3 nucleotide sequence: TGTGCCAGCAGACCGGGACAGGGCCCGTCCGGGGAGCTGTTTTTT.

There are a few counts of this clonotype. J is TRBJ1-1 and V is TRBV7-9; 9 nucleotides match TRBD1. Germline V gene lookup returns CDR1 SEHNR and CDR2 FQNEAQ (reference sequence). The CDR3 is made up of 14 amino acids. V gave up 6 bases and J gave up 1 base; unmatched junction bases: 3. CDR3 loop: CASSGTGTNTEAFF. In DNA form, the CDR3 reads TGTGCCAGCAGTGGGACAGGGACGAACACTGAAGCTTTCTTT.

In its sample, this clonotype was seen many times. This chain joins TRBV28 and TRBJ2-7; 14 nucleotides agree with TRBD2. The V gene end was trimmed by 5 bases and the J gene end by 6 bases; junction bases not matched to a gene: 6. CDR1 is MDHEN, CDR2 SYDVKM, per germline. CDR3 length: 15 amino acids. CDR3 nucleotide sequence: TGTGCCAGCAGTCAAATAGGGACTAGCGGGGGCGAGCAGTACTTC. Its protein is CASSQIGTSGGEQYF.